This TCR beta chain was found in a study of cytomegalovirus exposure and HLA in healthy donors (dated by TCRdb to about 2017). Notes on the research overall: An earlier analysis of fewer than 750 of the donors reported 250 to 350 Gb of sequence data and 117 million unique TCR beta sequences obtained from some 200 million T cells. An early release that covered 640 HLA-typed donors contained approximately 300 gigabases of sequencing data and tens of millions of unique TCR sequences. Of the roughly 410 genotyped donors, 65% to 90% were placed in the genetic ancestry cluster associated with self-reported Caucasian donors. The study was designed to test whether signatures of past pathogen exposure could be identified by cataloging public T cell receptors. Using immunosequencing, the study profiled T cell repertoires from fewer than 700 subjects and related those repertoires to cytomegalovirus serostatus. A separate validation cohort of roughly 130 different subjects was used in addition to the approximately 610-subject first cohort. The study combined high-throughput TCR immunosequencing, statistical association of individual TCRs with disease status, and machine learning to predict cytomegalovirus infection status. A later analysis re-examined previously published TCR beta repertoires from more than 550 donors and added high-resolution HLA genotyping to investigate patterns of TCR occurrence. Rather than drawing on any new phenotypic data, the later analysis identified candidate immune exposures from TCR beta sequences and the way those sequences occurred across donors. An earlier analysis of more than 450 of the donors used high-throughput TCR beta sequencing to judge whether each TCR beta V gene segment behaved as functional or pseudogenic. Alongside the repertoire data, information on donor age, sex, ethnicity and CMV serostatus was compiled. In a later genetic analysis, genome-wide SNP genotypes for about three fifths of the roughly 670 donors were used, and that subset was treated as a discovery cohort. All discovery cohort repertoires had been generated on a single sequencing platform. HLA typing covered class I and class II loci at four-digit resolution. The number of donors typed differed by locus, with roughly 629-640 for A, B, C, DRB1 and DQB1, approximately 500 for DQA1, about 610 for DPA1, and around 450 for DPB1. Several DR-DQ haplotypes were handled as single units for association and clustering because linkage in the cohort was strong. Among some 410 genotyped donors of the cohort, an average of around 220,000 unique TCR beta nucleotide sequences was sequenced per donor, of which approximately 18% were non-productive. What the study reported, not specific to this receptor: Presence/absence analyses assumed roughly uniform sequencing depth across donors, an assumption that may not hold. Cytomegalovirus status was reported to be diagnosed by the classifier with high specificity and sensitivity in both the original and validation cohorts. In an earlier analysis of 587 of the donors, most TCR beta V segments appeared in productive rearrangements about 87% or about 30% of the time, broadly matching IMGT annotations. Because counts were too low, about 18 rarely observed V segments, including chromosome 9 orphons, were left out of the earlier analysis of 587 of the donors. A further reported finding was that TCR beta sequences accurately predicted the HLA-A and HLA-B alleles for most subjects in the first cohort. In a later analysis, HLA-associated TCR beta chains were found to be more clonally expanded and to have lower generation probabilities than equally common non-associated chains. Most TCR sequences were seen in very few donors, while some public TCRs were found in many individuals. This cohort had only TCR beta chains sequenced, and the lack of alpha or paired-chain data limited which features could be detected. In the study, about 150 TCR beta chains were listed as associated with cytomegalovirus. A later analysis found that most CMV-associated TCR beta chains appeared HLA-restricted, with HLA associations seemingly driven largely by CMV exposure. At a false discovery rate of 0.05, a later analysis linked about 17,000 TCR beta sequences to specific HLA alleles. The authors suggested that the approach could potentially be extended to other disease states and immunological phenotypes. In vitro tests confirmed that a few of the cytomegalovirus-associated TCR beta chains recognize cytomegalovirus antigens. According to a later genetic analysis, donors in an Asian-associated ancestry cluster had fewer N-insertions in productive TCRs than the approximately 670-donor mean. Because HLA typing was unavailable for some donors at each locus, only the typed subset was used in association tests. Assigning TCR associations to individual alleles was difficult when HLA alleles, especially DR and DQ, strongly co-occurred. V-gene and J-gene trimming of TCR beta chains was associated with a missense DCLRE1C variant in a later genetic analysis, and the association was replicated in an independent cohort. For the cohort, immune exposure information was limited to CMV serostatus. Correlated functional status among segregating V segments might be attributable to linkage disequilibrium, but an unknown experimental factor could not be ruled out. Several of the top co-occurrence clusters appeared to be linked to parvovirus B19, influenza, CMV and Epstein-Barr virus, according to a later analysis. A cluster of highly shared sequence variants was judged likely to be a technical artifact of the sequencing pipeline. The 87-base-pair reads could not distinguish some IMGT-functional V segments, including TRBV6-2 and TRBV6-3, so those segments were excluded. In a later analysis, the rate of TCR association differed among HLA loci, with DRB1 alleles having the most associated TCRs and HLA-C alleles having the fewest.

The receptor library was made with the immunoSEQ multiplex PCR assay. The multiplex PCR relied on a mix of 60 forward primers for TCR Vbeta segments and 13 reverse primers for TCR Jbeta segments. A multiplex PCR assay on genomic DNA amplified the CDR3 region of rearranged TCR beta genes. On the Illumina HiSeq System, the amplified TCR beta libraries were sequenced as 87-base-pair reads. For the original study's pipeline: A later analysis counted about 80 million unique TCR beta chains across the 666 repertoires, and roughly 11 million of these chains were shared by at least two donors. A nearest-neighbor algorithm error-corrected the raw reads and collapsed the reads into unique sequences, merging closely related sequences to remove PCR and sequencing errors. CDR3 sequences were aligned to IMGT reference sequences to assign V, D and J gene segments. For a sequence to be retained, a match of at least six nucleotides was required to both a V gene segment and a J gene segment. Rearrangements were called productive when the CDR3 lacked stop codons and stayed in frame with V and J; all others were non-productive. CDR3 was defined by IMGT convention, running from the second conserved V-encoded cysteine to the conserved J-encoded phenylalanine. The earlier analysis of 550 to 650 of the donors excluded any sequence lacking an unambiguous match to a single V gene segment. An earlier analysis of a few hundred of the donors classified V segments as functional when productive rearrangements were above 56.7% and as segregating when the standard deviation between donors was above 5%. A statistical classification framework was built for diagnosing cytomegalovirus status from the catalog of TCR beta chain sequences. A later analysis assigned V and J genes by comparing TCR nucleotide sequences with IMGT/GENE-DB human TR gene sequences. In a later analysis, CDR3 sequences and most-parsimonious VDJ recombination scenarios were assigned using the TCRdist pipeline. A later analysis defined each TCR beta chain by its CDR3 amino acid sequence plus V-gene family, and excluded reads lacking a unique V-gene family. In a later analysis, a few hundred highly shared, low-generation-probability nucleotide sequences were removed to address suspected cross-contamination and a sequencing artifact. A later analysis calculated a clonal expansion index for each public chain from normalized within-repertoire ranks of inferred template counts. In a later analysis, generation probabilities were computed using a VDJ recombination model fitted to out-of-frame rearrangements, and the results were checked against IGoR. A later analysis scored TCR-TCR, TCR-HLA and TCR-CMV co-occurrence with hypergeometric tests, applying a repertoire-size bias correction to TCR pairs. A later analysis estimated false discovery rates by permuting HLA or CMV assignments 20 times. A later analysis grouped co-occurring TCRs with DBSCAN, adding TCRdist sequence similarity when clustering within HLA-allele-positive subsets. Co-occurrence clustering excluded repertoires with fewer than 30,000 or more than 120,000 public chains, plus five with anomalous nucleotide sharing. The table comes from immuneACCESS by way of TCRdb, which keeps in-frame sequences with V and J called. Part of the clones is missing from these tables; in studies checked, under half for an unresolved V gene and the rest for unknown reasons. That table is the source of V, J and clone size, and D and trimming were worked out from the DNA. This sample comprises approximately 110,000 clones, 69% of them detected only once. The ten largest clones take up roughly 5.3% of the sample.

A word on this clone: Its antigen remains undetermined. No much larger clone is present one base from it, and per-base qualities are unavailable.

Germline trimming amounts to 3 bases on V and 5 bases on J, with 5 as the count of junction bases outside the gene matches. Sequences GTSNPN (CDR1) and SVGIG (CDR2) are obtained from the germline V gene (reference sequence). From the cysteine up to the phenylalanine, the CDR3 has a length of 13 residues. The kept DNA is CDR3 alone, 39 bases in frame from the first base. In total, roughly 670 healthy bone marrow donors made up the cohort. At the time of sampling, all cohort members were nominally healthy, though unrecorded immune exposures were likely present. The donor was CMV seropositive and was included in the group of 300 or so seropositive cohort members. A peripheral blood sample was collected from each donor, and TCR beta sequencing was performed on peripheral blood mononuclear cells. Genomic DNA extraction from the blood cell samples was performed with the Qiagen DNeasy Blood Extraction Kit.

Source material: PBMCs. The TCR was taken from a woman aged 70 to 79 in good health and CMV-seropositive. The V gene is TRBV30 and the J gene is TRBJ2-5, with 8 bases matching TRBD2. The DNA reads TGTGCCTGGAGGTTGACGGGGGGGGAGACCCAGTACTTC. Its product reads: CAWRLTGGETQYF.